Below, 28 T cell receptor beta chains from the same sample are listed, as sequenced in a study of blood T cell repertoires in COVID-19. Sequencing used immunoSEQ multiplex PCR; TCRdb keeps in-frame clones, though not all of them. The table lists approximately 500,000 clones, 80% to 90% of them singletons. The sequencing sample was made of peripheral blood. The receptors were gathered from a human donor in a cohort sampled during active COVID-19.

The chain carries TRBV2 and TRBJ2-6; perhaps TRBD2 as D (5 bases). Germline V gene sequence: CDR1 SNHLY, CDR2 FYNNEI. This CDR3 region has 17 residues. Trimming removed 1 base from V and 0 bases from J, with 10 bases in between. The CDR3 region has the DNA TGTGCCAGCAGTGAAGTCAGGAGGAGCTCTGGGGCCAACGTCCTGACTTTC. Protein sequence: CASSEVRRSSGANVLTF. The complete variable domain, with remaining parts taken from reference TRBV2 and TRBJ2-6, reads EPEVTQTPSHQVTQMGQEVILRCVPISNHLYFYWYRQILGQKVEFLVSFYNNEISEKSEIFDDQFSVERPDGSNFTLKIRSTKLEDSAMYFCASSEVRRSSGANVLTFGAGSRLTVL.

V gene TRBV18 combines with J gene TRBJ2-7; the D gene is possibly TRBD1 (5 bases). The V end lost 4 bases, the J end lost 7 bases, and 17 bases lay between the germline ends. The V gene's germline CDR1 is KGHSH and CDR2 LQKENI. The CDR3 spans 14 residues. DNA for the CDR3: TGTGCCAGCTCACGAGATCAGGGAAGGCGGGAGCAGTACTTC. Amino acid sequence: CASSRDQGRREQYF.

This sequence joins TRBV28 and TRBJ2-2; tentative D call: TRBD1 (6 bases). The V gene's germline CDR1 is MDHEN and CDR2 SYDVKM. CDR3 length equals 13 residues. V gave up 8 bases and J gave up 3 bases, with 10 bases separating them. The CDR3 DNA follows: TGTGCCAGCCTTCAGGGGTACACCGGGGAGCTGTTTTTT. Protein sequence: CASLQGYTGELFF.

V and J are TRBV30 and TRBJ2-3; 7 positions agree with TRBD2. The CDR3 runs 16 residues. Germline values: CDR1 GTSNPN, CDR2 SVGIG (reference sequence). V shed 0 bases and J 2 bases; nucleotides not matched to a gene: 8. CDR3 sequence (DNA): TGTGCCTGGAGTGTACTTCGCGGGAGTCCCACAGATACGCAGTATTTT. This codes for CAWSVLRGSPTDTQYF.

The chain has TRBV19 and TRBJ2-1; 7 nucleotides agree with TRBD2. V was clipped by 3 bases and J by 9 bases; unmatched bases: 8. The CDR3 runs 14 residues. CDR1 is LNHDA and CDR2 is SQIVND in the germline V gene (reference sequence). The CDR3 sequence: CASSIASGKVEQFF. DNA of the CDR3: TGTGCCAGTAGTATCGCGAGCGGGAAGGTTGAGCAGTTCTTC.

This clone was recorded only once. This rearrangement joins TRBV6-6 to TRBJ2-7; TRBD2 is a possible D gene (5 bases). CDR3 length equals 16 residues. Trimming cost V 2 bases and J 2 bases, with 16 bases left between them. Germline V gene data show CDR1 as MNHNY and CDR2 as SVGAGI (reference sequence). The DNA of the CDR3 is TGTGCCAGCAGTTACGGTGTGGGGAGATCAGCCTACGAGCAGTACTTC. Translating it yields CASSYGVGRSAYEQYF.

The chain couples TRBV7-2 to TRBJ1-5; perhaps TRBD1 as D (5 bases). This CDR3 contains 15 residues. Germline V gene lookup returns CDR1 SGHTA and CDR2 FQGNSA. V lost 1 base, J lost 5 bases, and 12 bases lay in between. Here the CDR3 reads CASSLDGRAYQPQHF. The CDR3 DNA reads TGTGCCAGCAGCTTAGACGGCAGGGCCTATCAGCCCCAGCATTTT.

The chain recombines TRBV19 with TRBJ1-6; TRBD1 matches 7 bases. J gave up 8 bases and V 5 bases, and 9 bases lay outside the gene matches. There are 15 residues in the CDR3. Germline V gene sequence: CDR1 LNHDA, CDR2 SQIVND (reference sequence). CDR3 amino acids: CASSSRDSWDSPLHF. The CDR3 DNA reads as TGTGCCAGTAGTTCCCGGGACAGCTGGGATTCACCCCTCCACTTT.

This rearrangement joins TRBV7-8 to TRBJ2-2; TRBD2 agrees at 10 bases. The CDR3 has 16 amino acids. The V gene's germline CDR1 is SGHVS and CDR2 FQNEAQ. The J segment lost 3 bases and the V segment lost 3 bases, leaving 4 bases of the junction unmatched. This CDR3 reads CASSFLAGEYTGELFF. The CDR3 DNA sequence: TGTGCCAGCAGCTTTCTAGCGGGAGAGTACACCGGGGAGCTGTTTTTT.

This chain joins TRBV5-1 and TRBJ1-6, with 7 bases identical to TRBD1. The trim removed 2 bases at V and 6 bases at J, leaving 2 bases unmatched. The CDR3 is made up of 14 amino acids. Germline values: CDR1 SGHRS, CDR2 YFSETQ. The CDR3 DNA reads as TGCGCCAGCAGCTTAGGGACAGCTAATTCACCCCTCCACTTT. Its protein is CASSLGTANSPLHF. Supplemented by reference TRBV5-1 and TRBJ1-6, the full variable domain reads KAGVTQTPRYLIKTRGQQVTLSCSPISGHRSVSWYQQTPGQGLQFLFEYFSETQRNKGNFPGRFSGRQFSNSRSEMNVSTLELGDSALYLCASSLGTANSPLHFGNGTRLTVT.

V and J are TRBV9 and TRBJ2-5, with D possibly TRBD2 on 6 matching bases. The CDR3 has 14 residues. Germline lookup yields CDR1 SGDLS and CDR2 YYNGEE. Trimming pared 0 bases from V and 3 bases from J, leaving 9 bases between. CDR3: CASSVGGTEETQYF. The CDR3 nucleotides read TGTGCCAGCAGCGTAGGCGGGACGGAAGAGACCCAGTACTTC.

The chain links TRBV7-2 to TRBJ1-4; D might be TRBD1 (6 bases). Germline V CDR1 and CDR2: SGHTA, FQGNSA. Deletions cut 1 base from V and 3 bases from J, with 9 bases between. The CDR3 sequence is 15 residues long. The CDR3 loop is CASSLGGGANEKLFF. CDR3 DNA: TGTGCCAGCAGCTTAGGTGGGGGCGCTAATGAAAAACTGTTTTTT.

The chain combines TRBV2 with TRBJ2-4; D gene uncertain. The CDR3 has 12 amino acids. Germline lookup yields CDR1 SNHLY and CDR2 FYNNEI. V lost 2 bases, J lost 6 bases, and 5 bases lay in between. CDR3 amino acids: CASSEFRNIQYF. CDR3 coding DNA: TGTGCCAGCAGTGAATTTAGAAACATTCAGTACTTC.

The gene calls are TRBV12-5 and TRBJ2-1; 9 bases are shared with TRBD2. J gave up 8 bases and V 2 bases, and 7 bases lay outside the gene matches. The germline gives CDR1 LGHNT, CDR2 FRNRAP. The CDR3 consists of 15 residues. Here the CDR3 reads CASGLYAGGQDEQFF. The CDR3, as DNA: TGTGCTAGTGGTTTGTATGCGGGAGGGCAAGATGAGCAGTTCTTC.

The chain has TRBV3-1 (or the pseudogene TRBV3-2) and TRBJ2-7; 12 positions match TRBD2. Losses at the gene ends were 4 bases for V and 2 bases for J; bases not matched to a gene: 15. CDR1 is LGHDT and CDR2 is YNNKEL in the germline V gene (reference sequence). The CDR3 covers 19 residues. CDR3 coding DNA: TGTGCCAGCAGCCCAAAACCGGGACTAGCGGGTTCAAAGCCCTACGAGCAGTACTTC. It specifies CASSPKPGLAGSKPYEQYF.

This chain uses TRBV3-1 (or the pseudogene TRBV3-2) with TRBJ2-1, with D tentatively TRBD2 (6 bases). The CDR3 runs 18 residues. Germline CDR1 LGHDT, CDR2 YNNKEL (reference sequence). Trimming removed 0 bases at V and 5 bases at J, with 20 bases between. The CDR3: CASSQDRLWRDRNNEQFF. The CDR3 DNA is TGTGCCAGCAGCCAAGATCGTCTCTGGCGGGATAGGAACAATGAGCAGTTCTTC.

The chain has TRBV28 and TRBJ2-3; unclear D gene. The CDR3 extends over 12 amino acids. V was cut by 6 bases and J by 6 bases, with 10 bases left in between. Germline-derived CDR1 and CDR2 are MDHEN and SYDVKM. CDR3 DNA: TGTGCCAGCAGGGAGCCGGTCGATACGCAGTATTTT. Its translation: CASREPVDTQYF.

The genes are TRBV4-2 and TRBJ2-3; D is possibly TRBD1 (6 bases). This CDR3 has 15 residues. The germline V gene has CDR1 LGHNA and CDR2 YNFKEQ. V shed 1 base and J shed 6 bases, with 14 bases lying between them. The CDR3 DNA follows: TGTGCCAGCAGCCAAGCAGTCAGGGGCAGGGATACGCAGTATTTT. Its protein is CASSQAVRGRDTQYF.

The chain links TRBV30 to TRBJ1-5; tentatively, D is TRBD1 (5 bases). The V end lost 5 bases, the J end lost 1 base, and 9 bases lay between the germline ends. The germline gives CDR1 GTSNPN, CDR2 SVGIG (reference sequence). The CDR3 runs to 13 residues. This CDR3 reads CAWGTGSNQPQHF. The CDR3 DNA sequence: TGTGCCTGGGGGACGGGGAGCAATCAGCCCCAGCATTTT.

This clone was seen repeatedly, ten times or more. J is TRBJ2-5 and V is TRBV6-5; tentatively, D is TRBD2 (5 bases). There are 14 residues in the CDR3. Germline lookup yields CDR1 MNHEY and CDR2 SVGAGI. V dropped 6 bases and J dropped 4 bases, with 15 bases sitting between them. The CDR3 nucleotides are TGTGCCAGCAGGTACACCTTTGGGAGAGAGACCCAGTACTTC. The encoded protein is CASRYTFGRETQYF.

V is TRBV7-3 and J is TRBJ2-2; D is unclear. Per the germline V gene, CDR1 is SGHTA and CDR2 is FQGTGA. V shed 2 bases and J shed 8 bases, with 12 bases lying between them. This CDR3 has 14 residues. In nucleotides, the CDR3 is TGTGCCAGCAGCTTATCGGCTAGTCCTGGGGAGCTGTTTTTT. It is translated as CASSLSASPGELFF.

The rearrangement joins TRBV7-2 to TRBJ2-1, with D hard to call. CDR1 is SGHTA, CDR2 FQGNSA, per germline. Trimming took 4 bases from V and 0 from J, leaving 7 bases between them. This CDR3 region has 14 residues. CDR3 amino acids: CASSSSSSYNEQFF. In DNA form, the CDR3 reads TGTGCCAGCAGCTCCTCCAGCTCCTACAATGAGCAGTTCTTC. Based on the CDR3 plus reference TRBV7-2 and TRBJ2-1, the full variable domain is GAGVSQSPSNKVTEKGKDVELRCDPISGHTALYWYRQSLGQGLEFLIYFQGNSAPDKSGLPSDRFSAERTGGSVSTLTIQRTQQEDSAVYLCASSSSSSYNEQFFGPGTRLTVL.

In its sample, this clone was seen once. V gene TRBV19 combines with J gene TRBJ2-7; D is perhaps TRBD1 (6 bases). Germline assignment: CDR1 LNHDA and CDR2 SQIVND (reference sequence). This CDR3 has 13 amino acids. Trimming stripped 4 bases from V and 4 bases from J, with 11 bases between. In DNA form, the CDR3 reads TGTGCCAGTAGTAATAGAGGACAGTACGAGCAGTACTTC. Protein product: CASSNRGQYEQYF.

The V gene is TRBV7-2, the J gene TRBJ2-7; 9 positions agree with TRBD1. The V and J ends lost 3 bases and 1 base, in that order; junction bases with no gene match: 4. The germline V gene has CDR1 SGHTA and CDR2 FQGNSA. The CDR3 contains 15 residues. The CDR3 protein is CASSFTGGVSYEQYF. The CDR3 DNA reads as TGTGCCAGCAGCTTCACAGGGGGCGTATCCTACGAGCAGTACTTC. The complete variable domain, with remaining parts taken from reference TRBV7-2 and TRBJ2-7, reads GAGVSQSPSNKVTEKGKDVELRCDPISGHTALYWYRQSLGQGLEFLIYFQGNSAPDKSGLPSDRFSAERTGGSVSTLTIQRTQQEDSAVYLCASSFTGGVSYEQYFGPGTRLTVT.

The rearrangement links TRBV7-9 to TRBJ2-1; TRBD2 agrees at 7 bases. Germline V gene lookup returns CDR1 SEHNR and CDR2 FQNEAQ (reference sequence). The V gene end was trimmed by 7 bases and the J gene end by 5 bases; junction bases not matched to a gene: 8. The CDR3 contains 14 residues. The CDR3 loop reads CASMREGRNNEQFF. As DNA, the CDR3 is TGTGCCAGCATGAGGGAGGGCCGAAACAATGAGCAGTTCTTC. Full variable domain (rest looked up from reference TRBV7-9 and TRBJ2-1): DTGVSQNPRHKITKRGQNVTFRCDPISEHNRLYWYRQTLGQGPEFLTYFQNEAQLEKSRLLSDRFSAERPKGSFSTLEIQRTEQGDSAMYLCASMREGRNNEQFFGPGTRLTVL.

The chain joins TRBV24-1 to TRBJ2-5, with 10 bases that match TRBD1. Germline V lookup: CDR1 KGHDR, CDR2 SFDVKD. This CDR3 is built from 16 residues. The junction had 9 bases not matched to a gene; V was cut back by 5 bases and J by 4 bases. In DNA, the CDR3 is TGTGCCACCAGTGCCTCTACGACAGGGGGCGGAGAGACCCAGTACTTC. Its translation: CATSASTTGGGETQYF.

The genes are TRBV9 and TRBJ1-3, with D possibly matching TRBD1 (6 bases). Germline-derived CDR1 and CDR2 are SGDLS and YYNGEE. Trimming took 0 bases from V and 1 from J, leaving 17 bases between them. The CDR3 sequence is 18 residues long. As DNA, the CDR3 is TGTGCCAGCAGCGTAGGCGCAGGGGAATTTCCGTCTGGAAACACCATATATTTT. Protein product: CASSVGAGEFPSGNTIYF.

This chain links TRBV11-2 with TRBJ2-7, with D perhaps matching TRBD2 (5 bases). CDR1 is SGHAT, CDR2 FQNNGV, per germline. V was trimmed by 0 bases and J by 4 bases, leaving 10 bases between them. CDR3 length: 14 amino acids. The CDR3 nucleotides are TGTGCCAGCAGCTTAGATCTGAGGGTTTACGAGCAGTACTTC. Translating it yields CASSLDLRVYEQYF. Looking up the rest from reference TRBV11-2 and TRBJ2-7 gives the full variable domain: EAGVAQSPRYKIIEKRQSVAFWCNPISGHATLYWYQQILGQGPKLLIQFQNNGVVDDSQLPKDRFSAERLKGVDSTLKIQPAKLEDSAVYLCASSLDLRVYEQYFGPGTRLTVT.